The sequence of this TCR beta chain was determined in a study of molecular identifiers for immune sequencing clone quantification. V was pared by 5 bases and J by 0 bases, with 6 bases of the junction left unmatched. The CDR3 is made up of 14 amino acids. Per the germline V gene, CDR1 is SQVTM and CDR2 is ANQGSEA. Study results and caveats: Clonotypes topping 20 RNA copies carried over 99% of effector molecules but under 1% of naive ones. About a million naive cells reportedly did not prevent detection of spiked Jurkat TCR RNA from one cell.

This clonotype was seen at least ten times. The antigen is not known. TCRdb re-called the PCR reads through MiXCR, storing one row per CDR3 protein. The table shows around 460,000 distinct CDR3 sequences, with about 26% occurring only once. The authors sorted naive CD8 T cells as CD8+CD4-CCR7+CD45RA+. This receptor was identified in a human donor in good health. Some libraries in this study had Jurkat cell RNA spiked in. The rearrangement links TRBV29-1 to TRBJ1-2, with 7 positions matching TRBD1. Sequencing input: naive CD8+ T cells from blood, with Jurkat cell RNA spiked in. Subset defined: FACS-sorted CD8+CD4-CCR7+CD45RA+ naive T cells. The CDR3 loop reads CSVSGTVANYGYTF. CDR3 nucleotides: TGCAGCGTTTCAGGGACAGTGGCTAACTATGGCTACACCTTC.